One and the same sample provided the 12 T cell receptor beta chains below, sequenced in a study of Ad26.COV2.S vaccination and SARS-CoV-2 variants. Repertoires were generated with immunoSEQ multiplex PCR, while TCRdb's copy carries only in-frame clones and drops some. The sample lists 300,000 to 400,000 clones; roughly nine tenths were seen once. The starting material was peripheral blood, obtained after recovery from COVID-19. Receptors originate from a human donor who had recovered from COVID-19.

This clone was seen only once. This rearrangement joins TRBV11-2 to TRBJ2-2; TRBD1 agrees at 10 bases. V lost 5 bases to trimming and J lost 4 bases; unmatched junction nucleotides: 7. The CDR3 has 16 amino acids. The germline V gene encodes CDR1 SGHAT and CDR2 FQNNGV. CDR3 residues: CASSSSGTGATGELFF. The DNA of the CDR3 is TGTGCCAGCAGCAGCTCCGGGACAGGGGCCACCGGGGAGCTGTTTTTT.

The chain has TRBV10-2 and TRBJ1-1; D ambiguous. The CDR3 contains 12 residues. Germline CDR1 WSHSY, CDR2 SAAADI. V gave up 4 bases and J gave up 3 bases, with 6 bases separating them. The DNA for the CDR3 is TGCGCCAGCAGTGGGGGTGACACTGAAGCTTTCTTT. This encodes CASSGGDTEAFF.

The chain couples TRBV4-1 to TRBJ1-6, with no clear D. The CDR3 loop spans 18 amino acids. Trimming pared 1 base from V and 9 bases from J, leaving 22 bases between. CDR1 is MGHRA and CDR2 is YSYEKL in the germline V gene. As DNA, the CDR3 is TGCGCCAGCAGCCAAGTTAATCTGATTCCGGGAGATGGTTCACCCCTCCACTTT. It specifies CASSQVNLIPGDGSPLHF.

The chain links TRBV29-1 to TRBJ2-1, with 12 bases that match TRBD1. The V gene's germline CDR1 is SQVTM and CDR2 ANQGSEA. V dropped 4 bases and J dropped 9; count of bases not matched to a gene: 7. The CDR3 has 14 residues. CDR3 nucleotide sequence: TGCAGCGTTGGAAGGGACAGGGGGCCTCGTGAGCAGTTCTTC. Translation gives CSVGRDRGPREQFF.

This sequence joins TRBV19 and TRBJ2-1, with TRBD2 matching over 9 bases. V shed 1 base and J 2 bases; nucleotides not matched to a gene: 0. The CDR3 length is 15 residues. Germline CDR1 LNHDA, CDR2 SQIVND (reference sequence). CDR3 sequence: CASSIVAGAYNEQFF. In nucleotides, the CDR3 is TGTGCCAGTAGTATAGTAGCGGGGGCCTACAATGAGCAGTTCTTC.

V usage is TRBV6-6 and J usage is TRBJ2-3, with D perhaps TRBD2 (6 bases). Trimming removed 2 bases from V and 1 base from J, with 10 bases in between. The CDR3 consists of 15 residues. Germline V lookup: CDR1 MNHNY, CDR2 SVGAGI (reference sequence). CDR3 in amino acids: CASSYPGGGTDTQYF. In DNA, the CDR3 is TGTGCCAGCAGTTACCCCGGGGGAGGCACAGATACGCAGTATTTT.

The V gene is TRBV18, the J gene TRBJ1-5, with TRBD1 matching 8 bases. The length of the CDR3 is 15 residues. Germline values: CDR1 KGHSH, CDR2 LQKENI. V trimming: 6 bases; J trimming: 1 base; junction bases outside the gene matches: 5. The CDR3 loop reads CASSRDRSSNQPQHF. The CDR3 DNA follows: TGTGCCAGCTCTCGGGACAGGTCCAGCAATCAGCCCCAGCATTTT.

The chain has TRBV5-1 and TRBJ1-2, with TRBD1 as a possible D gene (6 bases). Trimming stripped 5 bases from V and 7 bases from J, with 9 bases between. The CDR3 spans 11 residues. Germline values: CDR1 SGHRS, CDR2 YFSETQ. In DNA, the CDR3 is TGCGCCAGCAGACAGGGCTTTGGCTACACCTTC. Protein: CASRQGFGYTF. The full variable domain, with the rest looked up from reference TRBV5-1 and TRBJ1-2, is KAGVTQTPRYLIKTRGQQVTLSCSPISGHRSVSWYQQTPGQGLQFLFEYFSETQRNKGNFPGRFSGRQFSNSRSEMNVSTLELGDSALYLCASRQGFGYTFGSGTRLTVV.

This chain connects TRBV5-4 to TRBJ2-1; TRBD2 might be the D (6 bases). Germline CDR1 and CDR2: SGHNT and YYREEE (reference sequence). The V end lost 6 bases, the J end lost 3 bases, and 16 bases lay between the germline ends. This CDR3 is built from 15 residues. CDR3 sequence: CASTHWEAGYNEQFF. CDR3 nucleotide sequence: TGTGCCAGCACCCACTGGGAGGCGGGCTACAATGAGCAGTTCTTC.

This chain joins TRBV4-1 and TRBJ2-2; 9 positions match TRBD1. J lost 4 bases, V lost 4 bases, and 10 bases had no gene match. This CDR3 has 17 amino acids. The germline V gene encodes CDR1 MGHRA and CDR2 YSYEKL. The CDR3 bases are TGCGCCAGCAGCCGGATGCCGGGACAGGGTGGCACCGGGGAGCTGTTTTTT. Its protein product is CASSRMPGQGGTGELFF.

This clone has just one count. V and J are TRBV30 and TRBJ2-7; tentative D call: TRBD1 (5 bases). V lost 3 bases and J 6 bases, leaving 21 bases between the germline ends. The CDR3 runs to 15 residues. Germline CDR1 reads GTSNPN; CDR2 reads SVGIG (reference sequence). The CDR3 bases are TGTGCCTGGAGGGACCCACCGGACACGTCGACCGAGCAGTACTTC. It specifies CAWRDPPDTSTEQYF.

J is TRBJ2-7 and V is TRBV2; 8 bases are a match to TRBD1. The CDR3 is 14 amino acids. V was clipped by 6 bases and J by 6 bases; unmatched bases: 10. CDR1 and CDR2 (germline): SNHLY, FYNNEI. The chain's CDR3 is CASRPSGQGAEQYF. CDR3 DNA sequence: TGTGCCAGCAGACCCAGTGGGCAGGGGGCCGAGCAGTACTTC. The variable domain in full, with the rest retrieved from reference TRBV2 and TRBJ2-7, is EPEVTQTPSHQVTQMGQEVILRCVPISNHLYFYWYRQILGQKVEFLVSFYNNEISEKSEIFDDQFSVERPDGSNFTLKIRSTKLEDSAMYFCASRPSGQGAEQYFGPGTRLTVT.